This entry lists 8 T cell receptor beta chains sequenced from one sample in a study of T cell changes during pregnancy in multiple sclerosis. The data were produced by immunoSEQ multiplex PCR, yet TCRdb's version contains in-frame clones alone and is incomplete. The sample carries around 80,000 clones, around 94% recorded once. Sequencing used peripheral blood, obtained in the second trimester of pregnancy. The receptors here all came from a female donor in good health, enrolled as a control in a pregnancy study.

This clone was found once. CDR3 nucleotides: TGCGCCAGCAGCTTGGCCTCGGGACAGCACTCTGGAAACACCATATATTTT. Amino acid sequence: CASSLASGQHSGNTIYF. The chain joins TRBV5-1 to TRBJ1-3, with 7 bases lining up with TRBD1. This CDR3 has 17 amino acids. Germline V lookup: CDR1 SGHRS, CDR2 YFSETQ. After removal of 0 bases from V and 0 bases from J, the junction contained 6 bases not matched to a gene.

The rearrangement joins TRBV11-1 to TRBJ2-1; D perhaps matches TRBD2 (6 bases). This CDR3 spans 16 amino acids. V lost 2 bases and J 6 bases, leaving 17 bases between the germline ends. The V gene's germline CDR1 is SGHAT and CDR2 FQDESV (reference sequence). CDR3 coding DNA: TGTGCCAGCAGCTTATCCCGATCGGGAGATGGCAATGAGCAGTTCTTC. This encodes CASSLSRSGDGNEQFF.

V and J are TRBV2 and TRBJ2-5; D is unresolved. The V gene's germline CDR1 is SNHLY and CDR2 FYNNEI. The CDR3 extends over 12 amino acids. V shed 8 bases and J shed 3 bases, with 10 bases lying between them. The CDR3 loop reads CASSTREETQYF. The CDR3 coding sequence is TGTGCCAGCTCAACTCGGGAAGAGACCCAGTACTTC.

CDR3 sequence (DNA): TGTGCCAGCAGCTTGGAAGCAGGGAAGGGTGGCTACACCTTC. Translating it yields CASSLEAGKGGYTF. The V gene is TRBV5-5, the J gene TRBJ1-2; maybe TRBD1 (5 bases). Trimming stripped 0 bases from V and 7 bases from J, with 13 bases between. The CDR3 totals 14 residues. Germline V gene lookup returns CDR1 SGHKS and CDR2 YYEKEE (reference sequence).

The rearrangement uses TRBV5-1 and TRBJ2-7; 7 positions agree with TRBD2. Germline CDR1 and CDR2: SGHRS and YFSETQ. V dropped 1 base and J dropped 1; count of bases not matched to a gene: 8. The CDR3 has 16 amino acids. The CDR3 coding sequence is TGCGCCAGCAGCTTGTGGGGGGGAGGAGGTTCCTACGAGCAGTACTTC. Its protein product is CASSLWGGGGSYEQYF.

This chain joins TRBV2 and TRBJ1-5; D might be TRBD1 (5 bases). CDR3 length equals 14 residues. V was pared by 6 bases and J by 4 bases, with 13 bases between. The germline V gene encodes CDR1 SNHLY and CDR2 FYNNEI. CDR3 residues: CASRPTDKNQPQHF. DNA for the CDR3: TGTGCCAGCAGACCGACAGACAAGAATCAGCCCCAGCATTTT.

The chain combines TRBV7-2 with TRBJ2-5, with D uncertain. With 0 bases removed from V and 5 bases from J, the gap between germline ends came to 7 bases. Per germline, CDR1 SGHTA and CDR2 FQGNSA. The CDR3 is 13 amino acids. Written as DNA, the CDR3 is TGTGCCAGCAGCTTAGCGCTCGGGGAGACCCAGTACTTC. Its translation: CASSLALGETQYF.

The genes are TRBV19 and TRBJ2-7, with TRBD1 identical over 7 bases. Germline V gene sequence: CDR1 LNHDA, CDR2 SQIVND (reference sequence). The CDR3 covers 13 residues. With 5 bases clipped from V and 2 bases from J, the junction kept 3 bases outside the gene matches. The CDR3 is CASSLGTAYEQYF. The CDR3 DNA sequence: TGTGCCAGTAGTTTAGGGACAGCCTACGAGCAGTACTTC.